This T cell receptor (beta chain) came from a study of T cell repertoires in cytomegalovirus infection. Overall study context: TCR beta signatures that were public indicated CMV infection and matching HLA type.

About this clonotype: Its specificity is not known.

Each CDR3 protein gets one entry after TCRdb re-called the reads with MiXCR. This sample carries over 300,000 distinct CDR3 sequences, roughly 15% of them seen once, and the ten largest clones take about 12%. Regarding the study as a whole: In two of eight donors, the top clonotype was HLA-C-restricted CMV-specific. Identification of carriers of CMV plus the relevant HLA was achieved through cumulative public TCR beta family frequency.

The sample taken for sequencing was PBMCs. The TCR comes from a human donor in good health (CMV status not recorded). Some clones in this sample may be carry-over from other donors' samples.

The chain's CDR3 is CASSQDRTGVNEKLFF. Written as DNA, the CDR3 is TGCGCCAGCAGCCAAGATAGGACTGGGGTTAATGAAAAACTGTTTTTT. This chain connects TRBV4-3 to TRBJ1-4; D unresolved. CDR3 length: 16 amino acids. V shed 0 bases and J shed 4 bases, with 12 bases lying between them. In germline, CDR1 is LGHNA, CDR2 YSLEER.